A single T cell receptor (beta chain) is shown here with its context. Its antigen is currently unknown. These data come from a study of CD8 T cells in Susac syndrome. Points from the study as a whole: The study admitted that it had a relatively small number of individuals in its TCR sequencing and HLA analysis.

Trimming left V 6 bases short and J 1 base short, with 9 bases between. The germline gives CDR1 SQVTM, CDR2 ANQGSEA. The CDR3 loop spans 13 amino acids. CD8+ and CD4+ T cells circulating in blood were sequenced for TCR beta. FACS enriched CD8+ TEMRA cells, while bulk CD8+ and CD4+ were negatively isolated. Reverse transcription of about 0.5 to 1 ug RNA used random hexamers. The CDR3 of TCR beta was amplified by immunoSEQ multiplex PCR across 54 Vbeta and 13 Jbeta. One entry per CDR3 protein, called by TCRdb with MiXCR from the immunoSEQ multiplex PCR reads. The sample lists 330,000 or so distinct CDR3 sequences, almost 85% occurring once.

The TCR originated in a human donor with multiple sclerosis. The J gene is TRBJ2-2, the V gene TRBV29-1; the D gene is possibly TRBD2 (6 bases). Sequencing input: CD8+ T cells from PBMCs. The chain's CDR3 is CSVPGLNTGELFF. The CDR3 DNA sequence: TGCAGCGTCCCGGGACTGAACACCGGGGAGCTGTTTTTT.